These 4 T cell receptor beta chains originate from one sample sequenced in a study of shared clonotypes between healthy human individuals. Here immunoSEQ multiplex PCR was the method, and the copy in TCRdb shows in-frame clones only, minus some. The sample holds over a million clones, roughly 74% seen once. The specimen was memory CD4+ T cells from PBMCs. Subset in this sample: CD45RA-negative fraction. These receptor sequences come from a young man in good health. Some clones in this sample may be carry-over from other donors' samples.

J is TRBJ2-5 and V is TRBV30, with 10 bases identical to TRBD2. The V gene end was trimmed by 1 base and the J gene end by 9 bases; junction bases not matched to a gene: 5. Germline V lookup: CDR1 GTSNPN, CDR2 SVGIG (reference sequence). This CDR3 has 13 amino acids. The CDR3, as DNA: TGTGCCTGGAGTGCTAGCGGGGGACGGGCCCAGTACTTC. Translation gives CAWSASGGRAQYF.

This chain connects TRBV6-5 to TRBJ2-3, with D hard to call. V was shortened by 4 bases and J by 2 bases, with 10 bases between the two germline ends. Germline V gene data show CDR1 as MNHEY and CDR2 as SVGAGI. The CDR3 sequence is 14 residues long. The CDR3 loop is CASSSPGVTDTQYF. CDR3 coding DNA: TGTGCCAGCAGTTCTCCCGGCGTCACAGATACGCAGTATTTT.

In this sample, this clone turned up once. Distinct nucleotide sequences in the sample also encode this CDR3. The V and J genes are TRBV7-3 and TRBJ2-1; TRBD2 matches at 10 bases. Germline CDR1 SGHTA, CDR2 FQGTGA. This CDR3 comprises 16 residues. V shed 1 base and J 2 bases; nucleotides not matched to a gene: 2. CDR3: CASSLRGLAAYNEQFF. The CDR3 DNA follows: TGTGCCAGCAGCTTAAGAGGACTAGCGGCCTACAATGAGCAGTTCTTC.

This clone was detected once. The chain carries TRBV30 and TRBJ2-5; the match to TRBD2 covers 9 bases. This CDR3 contains 15 residues. Germline lookup yields CDR1 GTSNPN and CDR2 SVGIG (reference sequence). V lost 0 bases to trimming and J lost 4 bases; unmatched junction nucleotides: 6. This CDR3 reads CAWSVPGLALETQYF. The CDR3 bases are TGTGCCTGGAGTGTACCCGGACTAGCGCTAGAGACCCAGTACTTC.